The next 5 T cell receptor beta chains were all read from a single sample in a study of blood T cells in healthy people across ages. A sample-barcoded 5' primer and a J-beta primer mix were used in a second PCR of roughly 7 to 12 cycles. TCRdb fed the 5' RACE reads into MiXCR, producing one record per CDR3 protein. The table has under 950,000 distinct CDR3 sequences, about 20% seen once. Input material: blood. The receptor set was obtained from a man between 65 and 85 years old in good health.

This clonotype was seen a handful of times. The V and J genes are TRBV2 and TRBJ2-1; unclear D gene. Germline values: CDR1 SNHLY, CDR2 FYNNEI. Trimming cost V 6 bases and J 2 bases, with 11 bases left between them. CDR3 length equals 14 residues. CDR3: CASSPALTYNEQFF. CDR3 nucleotides: TGTGCCAGCAGCCCCGCACTCACCTACAATGAGCAGTTCTTC.

This clonotype was counted between two and nine times. This rearrangement joins TRBV6-5 to TRBJ2-6, with no clear D. CDR3 length equals 17 residues. CDR1 is MNHEY and CDR2 is SVGAGI in the germline V gene. V lost 4 bases and J lost 0, with 13 bases in between. The CDR3 nucleotides read TGTGCCAGCAGTTTAGGACGGAAAGACTCTGGGGCCAACGTCCTGACTTTC. It translates to CASSLGRKDSGANVLTF.

V gene TRBV12-3 or TRBV12-4 combines with J gene TRBJ2-3; the match to TRBD2 covers 10 bases. The trim removed 7 bases at V and 2 bases at J, leaving 6 bases unmatched. The CDR3 loop spans 15 amino acids. CDR3 DNA sequence: TGTGCCAGCACCCGTGGACTAGCGGCCACAGATACGCAGTATTTT. Translation gives CASTRGLAATDTQYF.

In this sample, this clonotype turned up a few times. The chain joins TRBV29-1 to TRBJ2-1; 11 bases are a match to TRBD2. The ends lost 0 bases at V and 6 bases at J; junction bases unmatched: 4. Per germline, CDR1 SQVTM and CDR2 ANQGSEA. This CDR3 has 15 amino acids. DNA of the CDR3: TGCAGCGTTGAAGATAGCGGGAGGGCCGTCAATGAGCAGTTCTTC. It is translated as CSVEDSGRAVNEQFF.

This clonotype was seen repeatedly, ten times or more. The chain has TRBV29-1 and TRBJ2-1; 9 bases line up with TRBD1. Germline values: CDR1 SQVTM, CDR2 ANQGSEA. CDR3 length: 13 amino acids. V was pared by 5 bases and J by 7 bases, with 6 bases of the junction left unmatched. CDR3 region: CSVSDRGGNEQFF. The CDR3 DNA is TGCAGCGTTTCCGACAGGGGGGGAAATGAGCAGTTCTTC.